What follows is one T cell receptor beta chain and its context. The data were produced by immunoSEQ multiplex PCR, yet TCRdb's version contains in-frame clones alone and is incomplete. Of approximately 83,000 clones in the sample, approximately 84% were seen once. The data were taken from a study of OX40 agonist ivuxolimab in advanced cancers. V was pared by 5 bases and J by 8 bases, with 6 bases between. CDR1 and CDR2 (germline): LGHNA, YNFKEQ. The CDR3 contains 11 residues. This TCR derives from an adult with an advanced solid tumor such as melanoma, head and neck, liver or kidney cancer. The chain carries TRBV4-2 and TRBJ1-4, with D unresolved. The input for sequencing was CD4+ or CD8+ T cells sorted from blood, taken in a trial of the OX40 agonist ivuxolimab. The CDR3 reads CASSFGEKLFF. The CDR3 DNA follows: TGTGCCAGCAGCTTCGGCGAAAAACTGTTTTTT.